This T cell receptor (beta chain) was obtained from a study of shared T cell receptors in the human thymus. V was clipped by 3 bases and J by 1 base, with 12 bases between them. This CDR3 contains 15 residues. Germline loops: CDR1 MGHRA, CDR2 YSYEKL. Sequencing was performed with immunoSEQ multiplex PCR; in TCRdb, only in-frame clones are kept and a portion is missing. The table shows 650,000 to 950,000 clones, with approximately 83% occurring only once. This sample was shared with a second study, whose subject was human thymus T cells.

This clonotype originated in a girl under three years old with a congenital heart defect. The chain uses TRBV4-1 and TRBJ2-5; D gene ambiguous. Source material: thymocytes. The CDR3 protein is CASSQAGEPQETQYF. The CDR3 DNA sequence: TGCGCCAGCAGCCAGGCTGGAGAGCCCCAAGAGACCCAGTACTTC.